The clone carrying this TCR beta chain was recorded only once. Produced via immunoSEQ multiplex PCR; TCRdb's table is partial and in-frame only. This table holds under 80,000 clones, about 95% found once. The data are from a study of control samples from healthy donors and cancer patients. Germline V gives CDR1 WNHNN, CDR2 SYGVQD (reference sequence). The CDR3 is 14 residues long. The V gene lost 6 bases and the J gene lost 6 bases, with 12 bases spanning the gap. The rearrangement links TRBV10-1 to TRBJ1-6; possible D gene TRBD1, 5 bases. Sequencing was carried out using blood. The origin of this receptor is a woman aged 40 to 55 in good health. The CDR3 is CASRANRLNSPLHF. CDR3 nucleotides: TGCGCCAGCAGAGCCAACAGGCTTAATTCACCCCTCCACTTT.